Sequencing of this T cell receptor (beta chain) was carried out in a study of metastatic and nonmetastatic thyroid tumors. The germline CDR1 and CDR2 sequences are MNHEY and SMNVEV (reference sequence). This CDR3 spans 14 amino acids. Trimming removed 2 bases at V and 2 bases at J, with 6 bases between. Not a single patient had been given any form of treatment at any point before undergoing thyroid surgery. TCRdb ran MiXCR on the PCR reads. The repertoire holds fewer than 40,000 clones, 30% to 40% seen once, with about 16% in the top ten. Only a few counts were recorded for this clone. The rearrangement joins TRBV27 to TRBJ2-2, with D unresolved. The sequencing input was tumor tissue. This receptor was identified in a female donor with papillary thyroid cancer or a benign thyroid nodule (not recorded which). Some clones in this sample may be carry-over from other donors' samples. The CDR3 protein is CASSLRENTGELFF. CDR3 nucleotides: TGTGCCAGCAGTTTAAGAGAAAACACCGGGGAGCTGTTTTTT.